This paragraph reports one T cell receptor beta chain. The antigen is unknown. The entry originates in a study of CD4 T cells in relation to SARS-CoV-2 and coronaviruses. Study-level information: The negative reference was HIV-1 Nef peptide pool or peptide-free culture.

Profiling relied on immunoSEQ multiplex PCR, and the TCRdb table lists in-frame clones only, not all of them. The table has 25,000 or so clones, approximately 73% seen once; the top ten hold around a fifth. The unexposed donors gave CD4+ T cells in about 2010-2019, prior to COVID-19. After less than 11 days of culture, CD4+ T cells were isolated. PBMCs were plated at a few million per well in IL-2-containing medium. CDR3 length equals 16 residues. CDR1 SGHDT and CDR2 YYEEEE come from the germline V gene. The V end was cut by 0 bases, the J end by 3 bases, with 13 bases between. Overall study findings and caveats: The cross-reactivity analysis covered only spike protein, not other viral proteins.

Sequencing was performed on CD4+ T cells from PBMCs, cultured in vitro. This receptor was identified in a human donor in good health. The V gene is TRBV5-6, the J gene TRBJ1-3; D gene uncertain. CDR3 in amino acids: CASSLGVIVYGNTIYF. CDR3 nucleotide sequence: TGTGCCAGCAGCTTGGGCGTAATCGTTTATGGAAACACCATATATTTT.